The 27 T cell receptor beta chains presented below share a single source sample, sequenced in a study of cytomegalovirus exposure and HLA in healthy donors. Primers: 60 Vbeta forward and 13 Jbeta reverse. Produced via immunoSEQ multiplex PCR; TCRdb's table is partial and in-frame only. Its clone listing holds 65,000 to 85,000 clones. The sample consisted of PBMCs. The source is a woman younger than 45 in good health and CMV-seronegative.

CDR3 coding DNA: TGTGCCAGCAGCCTACTGGGCAGGGGTCCTCCGAGGAGCAATCAGCCCCAGCATTTT. It encodes CASSLLGRGPPRSNQPQHF. The chain combines TRBV5-4 with TRBJ1-5, with D perhaps TRBD1 (6 bases). Trimming took off 4 bases at V and 1 base at J, with 24 bases between the two ends. The germline V gene has CDR1 SGHNT and CDR2 YYREEE (reference sequence). The CDR3 consists of 19 residues.

The CDR3 nucleotides are TGCGCCAGCAGCCATTCCGGGACAGGGATAAGCGAGCAGTACTTC. It yields the protein CASSHSGTGISEQYF. The rearrangement uses TRBV4-3 and TRBJ2-7, with 9 bases lining up with TRBD1. The V gene's germline CDR1 is LGHNA and CDR2 YSLEER. V lost 3 bases, J lost 6 bases, and 9 bases stayed unmatched. There are 15 residues in the CDR3.

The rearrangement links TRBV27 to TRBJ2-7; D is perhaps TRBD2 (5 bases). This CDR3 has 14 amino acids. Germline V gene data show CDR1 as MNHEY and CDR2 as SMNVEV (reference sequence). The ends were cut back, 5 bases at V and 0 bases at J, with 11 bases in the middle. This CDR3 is CASSPGMSSYEQYF. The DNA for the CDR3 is TGTGCCAGCAGTCCCGGGATGAGCTCCTACGAGCAGTACTTC.

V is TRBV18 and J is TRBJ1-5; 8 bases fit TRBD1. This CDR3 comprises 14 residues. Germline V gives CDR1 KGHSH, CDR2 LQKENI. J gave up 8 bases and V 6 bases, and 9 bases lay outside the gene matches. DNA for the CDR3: TGTGCCAGCTCTCGCTCCGACAGGGGTGAGCCCCAGCATTTT. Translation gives CASSRSDRGEPQHF.

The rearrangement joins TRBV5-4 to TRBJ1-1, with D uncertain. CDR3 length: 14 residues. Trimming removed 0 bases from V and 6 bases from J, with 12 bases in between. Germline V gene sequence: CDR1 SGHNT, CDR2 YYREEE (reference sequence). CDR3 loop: CASSLADREAEAFF. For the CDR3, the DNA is TGTGCCAGCAGCTTGGCCGATAGGGAGGCTGAAGCTTTCTTT. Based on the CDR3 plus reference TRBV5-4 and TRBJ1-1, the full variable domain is ETGVTQSPTHLIKTRGQQVTLRCSSQSGHNTVSWYQQALGQGPQFIFQYYREEENGRGNFPPRFSGLQFPNYSSELNVNALELDDSALYLCASSLADREAEAFFGQGTRLTVV.

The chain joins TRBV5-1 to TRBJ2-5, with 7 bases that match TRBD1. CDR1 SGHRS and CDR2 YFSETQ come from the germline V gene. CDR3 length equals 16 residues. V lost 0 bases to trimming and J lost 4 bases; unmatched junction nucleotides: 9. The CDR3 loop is CASSLVLTGWGETQYF. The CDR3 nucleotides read TGCGCCAGCAGCTTGGTATTGACAGGGTGGGGAGAGACCCAGTACTTC.

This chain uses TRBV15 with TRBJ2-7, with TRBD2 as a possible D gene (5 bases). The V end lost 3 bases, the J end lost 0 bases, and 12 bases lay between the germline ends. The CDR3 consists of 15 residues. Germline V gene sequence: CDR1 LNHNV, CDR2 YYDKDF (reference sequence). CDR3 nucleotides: TGTGCCACCAGCAGGAGGACTGTGAGCTCCTACGAGCAGTACTTC. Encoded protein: CATSRRTVSSYEQYF.

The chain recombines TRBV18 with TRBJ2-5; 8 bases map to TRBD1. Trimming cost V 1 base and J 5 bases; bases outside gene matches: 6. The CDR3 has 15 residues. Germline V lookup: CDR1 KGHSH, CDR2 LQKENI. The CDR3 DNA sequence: TGTGCCAGCTCACCACTCGCAGGGGGCCAGGAGACCCAGTACTTC. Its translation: CASSPLAGGQETQYF. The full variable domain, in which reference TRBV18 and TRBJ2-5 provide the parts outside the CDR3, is NAGVMQNPRHLVRRRGQEARLRCSPMKGHSHVYWYRQLPEEGLKFMVYLQKENIIDESGMPKERFSAEFPKEGPSILRIQQVVRGDSAAYFCASSPLAGGQETQYFGPGTRLLVL.

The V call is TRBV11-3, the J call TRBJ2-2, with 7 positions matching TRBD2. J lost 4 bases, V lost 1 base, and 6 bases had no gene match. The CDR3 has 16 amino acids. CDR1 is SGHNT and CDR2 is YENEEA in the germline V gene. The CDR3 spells CASSLGTRVATGELFF. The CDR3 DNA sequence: TGTGCCAGCAGCTTAGGGACTAGGGTGGCCACCGGGGAGCTGTTTTTT. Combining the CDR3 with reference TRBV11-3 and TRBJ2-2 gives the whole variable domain EAGVVQSPRYKIIEKKQPVAFWCNPISGHNTLYWYLQNLGQGPELLIRYENEEAVDDSQLPKDRFSAERLKGVDSTLKIQPAELGDSAVYLCASSLGTRVATGELFFGEGSRLTVL.

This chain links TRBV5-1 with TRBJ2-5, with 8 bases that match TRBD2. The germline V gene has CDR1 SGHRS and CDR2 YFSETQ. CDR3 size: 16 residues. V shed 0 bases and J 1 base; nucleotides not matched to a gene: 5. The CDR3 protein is CASSLEGGGPQETQYF. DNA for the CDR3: TGCGCCAGCAGCTTGGAAGGCGGGGGGCCCCAAGAGACCCAGTACTTC.

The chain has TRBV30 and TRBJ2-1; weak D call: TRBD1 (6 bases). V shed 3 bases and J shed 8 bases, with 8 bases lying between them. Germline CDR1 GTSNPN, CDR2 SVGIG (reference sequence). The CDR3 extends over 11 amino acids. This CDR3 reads CAWREGDEQFF. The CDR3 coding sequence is TGTGCCTGGAGAGAGGGGGATGAGCAGTTCTTC.

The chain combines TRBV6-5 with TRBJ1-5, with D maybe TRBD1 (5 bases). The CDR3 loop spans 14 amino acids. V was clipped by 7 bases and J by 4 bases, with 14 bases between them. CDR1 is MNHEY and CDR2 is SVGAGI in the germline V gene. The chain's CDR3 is CASTPTGGNQPQHF. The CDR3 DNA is TGTGCCAGCACCCCGACTGGGGGGAATCAGCCCCAGCATTTT.

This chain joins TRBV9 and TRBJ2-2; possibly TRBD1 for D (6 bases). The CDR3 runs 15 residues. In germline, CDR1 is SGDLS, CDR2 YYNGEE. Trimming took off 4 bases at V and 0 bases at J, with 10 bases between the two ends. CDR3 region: CASSPRDTNTGELFF. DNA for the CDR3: TGTGCCAGCAGCCCTCGGGACACGAACACCGGGGAGCTGTTTTTT.

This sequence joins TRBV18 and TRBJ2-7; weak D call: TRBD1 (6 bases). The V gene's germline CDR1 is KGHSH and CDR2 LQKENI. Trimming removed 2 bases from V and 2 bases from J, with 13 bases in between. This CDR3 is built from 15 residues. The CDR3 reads CASSPRGSPPYEQYF. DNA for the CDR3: TGTGCCAGCTCACCAAGGGGGTCACCCCCCTACGAGCAGTACTTC.

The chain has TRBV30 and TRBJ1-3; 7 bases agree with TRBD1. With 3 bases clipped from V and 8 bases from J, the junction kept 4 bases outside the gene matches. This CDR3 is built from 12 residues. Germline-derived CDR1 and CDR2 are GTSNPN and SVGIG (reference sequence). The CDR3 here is CAWRGQWHTIYF. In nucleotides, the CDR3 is TGTGCCTGGAGGGGACAGTGGCACACCATATATTTT. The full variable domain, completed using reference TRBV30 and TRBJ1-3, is SQTIHQWPATLVQPVGSPLSLECTVEGTSNPNLYWYRQAAGRGLQLLFYSVGIGQISSEVPQNLSASRPQDRQFILSSKKLLLSDSGFYLCAWRGQWHTIYFGEGSWLTVV.

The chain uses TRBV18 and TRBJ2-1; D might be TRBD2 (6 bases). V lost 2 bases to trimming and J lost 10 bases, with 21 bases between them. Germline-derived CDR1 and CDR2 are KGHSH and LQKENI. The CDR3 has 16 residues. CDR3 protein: CASSPLLATPAGEQFF. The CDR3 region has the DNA TGTGCCAGCTCACCATTGCTAGCGACCCCTGCGGGCGAGCAGTTCTTC.

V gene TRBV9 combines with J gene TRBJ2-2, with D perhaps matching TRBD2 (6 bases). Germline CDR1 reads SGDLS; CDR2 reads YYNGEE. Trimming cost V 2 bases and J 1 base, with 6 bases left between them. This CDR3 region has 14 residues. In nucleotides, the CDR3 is TGTGCCAGCAGCGTCGGGGGGAACACCGGGGAGCTGTTTTTT. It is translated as CASSVGGNTGELFF.

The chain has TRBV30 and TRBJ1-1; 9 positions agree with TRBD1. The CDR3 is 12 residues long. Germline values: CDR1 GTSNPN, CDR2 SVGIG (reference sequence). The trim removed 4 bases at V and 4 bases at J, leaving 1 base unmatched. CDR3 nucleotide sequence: TGTGCCTGGACGGACAGGGGCACTGAAGCTTTCTTT. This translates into CAWTDRGTEAFF.

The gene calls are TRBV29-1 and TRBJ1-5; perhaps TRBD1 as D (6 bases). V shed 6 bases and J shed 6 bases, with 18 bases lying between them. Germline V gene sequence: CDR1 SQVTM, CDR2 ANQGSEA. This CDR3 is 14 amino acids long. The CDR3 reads CSVSKGDLSQPQHF. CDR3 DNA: TGCAGCGTCTCCAAGGGGGATTTATCTCAGCCCCAGCATTTT.

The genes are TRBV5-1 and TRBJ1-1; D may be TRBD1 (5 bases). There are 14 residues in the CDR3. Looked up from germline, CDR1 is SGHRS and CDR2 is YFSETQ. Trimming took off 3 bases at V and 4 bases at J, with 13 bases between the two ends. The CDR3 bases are TGCGCCAGCAGCTGGTCGGGGGGGGTCACTGAAGCTTTCTTT. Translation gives CASSWSGGVTEAFF.

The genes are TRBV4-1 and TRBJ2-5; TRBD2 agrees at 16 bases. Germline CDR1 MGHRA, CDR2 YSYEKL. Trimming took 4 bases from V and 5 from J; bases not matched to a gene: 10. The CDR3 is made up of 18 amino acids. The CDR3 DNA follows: TGCGCCAGCAGCCTTATGGGACTAGCGGGAGGGTCCAGTGAGACCCAGTACTTC. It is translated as CASSLMGLAGGSSETQYF.

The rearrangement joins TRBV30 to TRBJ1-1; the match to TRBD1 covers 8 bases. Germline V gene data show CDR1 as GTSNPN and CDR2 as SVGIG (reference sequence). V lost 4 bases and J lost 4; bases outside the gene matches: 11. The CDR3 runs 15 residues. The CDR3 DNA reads TGTGCCTGGAACCGCCGGACAGGGAAAGGCACTGAAGCTTTCTTT. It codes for CAWNRRTGKGTEAFF.

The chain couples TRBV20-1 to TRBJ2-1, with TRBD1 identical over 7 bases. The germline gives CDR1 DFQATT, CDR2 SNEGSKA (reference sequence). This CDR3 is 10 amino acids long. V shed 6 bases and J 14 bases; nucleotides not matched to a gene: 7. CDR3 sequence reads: CSASTGSEFF. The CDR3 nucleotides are TGCAGTGCGTCGACAGGGTCTGAGTTCTTC.

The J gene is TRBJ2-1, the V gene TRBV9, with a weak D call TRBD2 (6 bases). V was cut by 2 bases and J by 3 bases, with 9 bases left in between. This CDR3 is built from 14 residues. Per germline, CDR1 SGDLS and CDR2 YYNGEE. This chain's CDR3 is CASSVAGYYNEQFF. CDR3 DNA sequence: TGTGCCAGCAGCGTGGCGGGGTACTACAATGAGCAGTTCTTC.

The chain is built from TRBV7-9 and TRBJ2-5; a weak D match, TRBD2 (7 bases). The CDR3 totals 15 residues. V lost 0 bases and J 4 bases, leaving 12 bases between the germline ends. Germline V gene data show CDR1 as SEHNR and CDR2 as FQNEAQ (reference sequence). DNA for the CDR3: TGTGCCAGCAGCTTAGCGGGGGGGGCTAGAGAGACCCAGTACTTC. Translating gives CASSLAGGARETQYF.

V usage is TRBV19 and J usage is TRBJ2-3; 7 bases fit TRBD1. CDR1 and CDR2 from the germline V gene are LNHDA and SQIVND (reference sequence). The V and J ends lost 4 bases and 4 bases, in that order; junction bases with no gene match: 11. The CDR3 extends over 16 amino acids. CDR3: CASSNPDRDLPDTQYF. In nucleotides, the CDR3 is TGTGCCAGTAGTAATCCTGACAGGGACCTTCCAGATACGCAGTATTTT.

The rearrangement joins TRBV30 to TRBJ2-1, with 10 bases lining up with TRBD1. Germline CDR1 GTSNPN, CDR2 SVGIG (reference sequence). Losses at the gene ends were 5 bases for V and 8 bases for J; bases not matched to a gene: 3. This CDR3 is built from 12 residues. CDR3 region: CAWRGQGYEQFF. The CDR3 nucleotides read TGTGCCTGGCGGGGACAGGGGTATGAGCAGTTCTTC.